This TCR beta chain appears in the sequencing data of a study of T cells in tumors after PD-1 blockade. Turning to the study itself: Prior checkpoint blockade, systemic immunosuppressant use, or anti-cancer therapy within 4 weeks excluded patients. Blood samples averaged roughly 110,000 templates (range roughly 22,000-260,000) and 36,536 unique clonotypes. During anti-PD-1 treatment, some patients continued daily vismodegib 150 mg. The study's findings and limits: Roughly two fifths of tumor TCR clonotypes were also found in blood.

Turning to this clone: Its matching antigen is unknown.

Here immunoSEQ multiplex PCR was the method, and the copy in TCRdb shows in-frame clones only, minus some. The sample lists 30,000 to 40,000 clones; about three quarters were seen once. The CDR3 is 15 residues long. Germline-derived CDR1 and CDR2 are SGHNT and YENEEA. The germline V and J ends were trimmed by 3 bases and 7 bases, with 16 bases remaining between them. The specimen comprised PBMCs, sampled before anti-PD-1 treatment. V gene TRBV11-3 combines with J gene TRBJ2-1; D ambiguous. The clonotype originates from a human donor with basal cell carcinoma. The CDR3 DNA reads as TGTGCCAGCAGCTTCTCCACCGGTTTATATAATGAGCAGTTCTTC. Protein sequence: CASSFSTGLYNEQFF.